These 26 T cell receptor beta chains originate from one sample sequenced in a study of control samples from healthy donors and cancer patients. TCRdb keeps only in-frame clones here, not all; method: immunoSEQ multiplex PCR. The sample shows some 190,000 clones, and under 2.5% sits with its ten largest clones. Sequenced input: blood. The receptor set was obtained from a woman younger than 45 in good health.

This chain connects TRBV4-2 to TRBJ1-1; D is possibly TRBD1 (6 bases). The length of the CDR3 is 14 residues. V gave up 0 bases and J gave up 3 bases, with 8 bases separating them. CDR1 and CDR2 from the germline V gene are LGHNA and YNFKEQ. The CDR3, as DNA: TGTGCCAGCAGCCAAGAGGCAGGGGACACTGAAGCTTTCTTT. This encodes CASSQEAGDTEAFF.

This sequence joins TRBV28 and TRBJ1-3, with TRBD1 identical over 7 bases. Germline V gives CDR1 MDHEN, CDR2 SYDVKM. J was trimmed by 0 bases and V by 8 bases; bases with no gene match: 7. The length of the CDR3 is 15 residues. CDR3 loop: CASYDWDSSGNTIYF. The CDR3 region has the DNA TGTGCCAGCTACGACTGGGACAGCTCTGGAAACACCATATATTTT.

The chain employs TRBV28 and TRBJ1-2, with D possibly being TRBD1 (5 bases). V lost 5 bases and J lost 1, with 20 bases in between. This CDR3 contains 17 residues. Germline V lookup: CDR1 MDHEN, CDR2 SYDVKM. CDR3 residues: CASSINLRDGVNYGYTF. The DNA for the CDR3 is TGTGCCAGCAGTATAAACCTCCGGGACGGGGTTAACTATGGCTACACCTTC.

DNA for the CDR3: TGTGCCAGCAGTGAAGCTGCTCGAACAAGGGGCTACACCTTC. Translating gives CASSEAARTRGYTF. This chain connects TRBV2 to TRBJ1-2; no clear D gene. The V gene lost 0 bases and the J gene lost 8 bases, with 13 bases spanning the gap. CDR1 SNHLY and CDR2 FYNNEI come from the germline V gene. The CDR3 is made up of 14 amino acids.

In DNA form, the CDR3 reads TGTGCCAGCAGGCCGCCGGGGCGGGGTCAGCCCCAGCATTTT. This encodes CASRPPGRGQPQHF. This rearrangement joins TRBV28 to TRBJ1-5, with D possibly being TRBD1 (5 bases). Trimming removed 6 bases from V and 6 bases from J, with 15 bases in between. This CDR3 is built from 14 residues. CDR1 and CDR2 (germline): MDHEN, SYDVKM.

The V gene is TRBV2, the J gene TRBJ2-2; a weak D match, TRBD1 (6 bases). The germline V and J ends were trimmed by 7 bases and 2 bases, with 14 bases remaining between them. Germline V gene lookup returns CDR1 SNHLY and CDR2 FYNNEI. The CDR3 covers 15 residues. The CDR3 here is CASIGVRGNTGELFF. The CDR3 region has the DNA TGTGCCAGCATTGGGGTCAGGGGTAACACCGGGGAGCTGTTTTTT.

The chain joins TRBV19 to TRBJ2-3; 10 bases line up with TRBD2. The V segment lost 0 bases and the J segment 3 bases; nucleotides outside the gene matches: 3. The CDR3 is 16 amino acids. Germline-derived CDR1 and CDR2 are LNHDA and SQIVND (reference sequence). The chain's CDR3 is CASSIEAGGPTDTQYF. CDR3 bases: TGTGCCAGTAGTATAGAAGCGGGGGGGCCAACAGATACGCAGTATTTT.

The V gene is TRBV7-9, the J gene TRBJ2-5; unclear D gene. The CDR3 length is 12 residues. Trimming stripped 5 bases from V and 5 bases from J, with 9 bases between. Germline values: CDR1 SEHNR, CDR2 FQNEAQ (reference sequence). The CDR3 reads CASSGARETQYF. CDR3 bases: TGTGCCAGCAGCGGCGCCCGGGAGACCCAGTACTTC.

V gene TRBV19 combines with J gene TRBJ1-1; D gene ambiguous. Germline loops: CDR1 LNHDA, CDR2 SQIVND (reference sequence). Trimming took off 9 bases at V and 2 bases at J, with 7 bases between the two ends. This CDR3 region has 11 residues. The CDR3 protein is CASTRNTEAFF. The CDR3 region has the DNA TGTGCCAGCACCCGAAACACTGAAGCTTTCTTT.

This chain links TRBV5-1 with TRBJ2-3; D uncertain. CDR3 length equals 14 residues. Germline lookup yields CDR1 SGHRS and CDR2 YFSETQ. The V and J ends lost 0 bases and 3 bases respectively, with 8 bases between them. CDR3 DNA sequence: TGCGCCAGCAGCTTGGTGGAAGGGACAGATACGCAGTATTTT. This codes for CASSLVEGTDTQYF.

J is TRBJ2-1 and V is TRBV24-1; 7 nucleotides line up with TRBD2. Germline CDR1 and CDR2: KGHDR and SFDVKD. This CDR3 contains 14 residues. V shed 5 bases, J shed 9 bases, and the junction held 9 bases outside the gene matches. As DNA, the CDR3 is TGTGCCACCAGTGGCGCCGGGACTACCCGTGAGCAGTTCTTC. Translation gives CATSGAGTTREQFF.

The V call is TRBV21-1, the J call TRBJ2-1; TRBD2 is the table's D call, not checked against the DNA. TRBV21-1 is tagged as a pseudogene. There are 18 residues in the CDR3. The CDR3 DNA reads TGTGCCAGCAGTCCTAAGGGGGATGGACTAGCGCCCTACAATGAGCAGTTCTTC. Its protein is CASSPKGDGLAPYNEQFF.

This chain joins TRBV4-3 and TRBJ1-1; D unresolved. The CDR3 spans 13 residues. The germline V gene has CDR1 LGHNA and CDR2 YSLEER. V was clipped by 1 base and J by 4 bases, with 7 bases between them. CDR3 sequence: CASSQGRTTEAFF. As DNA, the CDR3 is TGCGCCAGCAGCCAAGGACGGACCACTGAAGCTTTCTTT.

The CDR3 here is CASSYNLRGGSGQFF. DNA for the CDR3: TGTGCCAGCAGTTATAATCTGCGGGGGGGTAGCGGGCAGTTCTTC. The rearrangement joins TRBV6-5 to TRBJ2-1, with TRBD2 identical over 9 bases. The J segment lost 12 bases and the V segment lost 3 bases, leaving 12 bases of the junction unmatched. This CDR3 region has 15 residues. CDR1 is MNHEY and CDR2 is SVGAGI in the germline V gene.

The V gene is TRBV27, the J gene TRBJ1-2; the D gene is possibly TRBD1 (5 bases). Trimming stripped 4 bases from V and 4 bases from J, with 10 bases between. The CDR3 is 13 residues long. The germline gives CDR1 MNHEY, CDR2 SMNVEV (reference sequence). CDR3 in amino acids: CASSYGAGYGYTF. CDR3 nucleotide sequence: TGTGCCAGCAGTTATGGGGCCGGCTATGGCTACACCTTC.

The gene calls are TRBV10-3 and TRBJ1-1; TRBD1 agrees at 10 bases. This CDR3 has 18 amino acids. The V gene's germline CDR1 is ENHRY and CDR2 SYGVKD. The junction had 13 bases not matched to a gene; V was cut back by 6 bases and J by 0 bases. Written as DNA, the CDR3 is TGTGCCATCAGAGAAGACAGGGGGCGAGACCTGATGAACACTGAAGCTTTCTTT. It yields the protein CAIREDRGRDLMNTEAFF.

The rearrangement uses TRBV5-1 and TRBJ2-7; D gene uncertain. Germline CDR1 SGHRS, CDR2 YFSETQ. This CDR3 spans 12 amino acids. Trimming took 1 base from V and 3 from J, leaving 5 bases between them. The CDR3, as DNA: TGCGCCAGCAGCTTGACTGACTACGAGCAGTACTTC. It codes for CASSLTDYEQYF.

The CDR3 sequence is CASSSHHRGGLGAFF. CDR3 sequence (DNA): TGTGCCAGCAGCTCGCACCACAGGGGGGGATTAGGAGCTTTCTTT. The chain joins TRBV7-2 to TRBJ1-1; 8 bases line up with TRBD1. Trimming took 4 bases from V and 10 from J; bases not matched to a gene: 14. Germline V CDR1 and CDR2: SGHTA, FQGNSA. The CDR3 consists of 15 residues.

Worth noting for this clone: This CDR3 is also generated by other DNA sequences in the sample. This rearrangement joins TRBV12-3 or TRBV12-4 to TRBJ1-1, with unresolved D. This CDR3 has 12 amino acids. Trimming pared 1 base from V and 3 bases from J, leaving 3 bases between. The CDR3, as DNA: TGTGCCAGCAGTTTAGGTTACACTGAAGCTTTCTTT. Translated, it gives CASSLGYTEAFF.

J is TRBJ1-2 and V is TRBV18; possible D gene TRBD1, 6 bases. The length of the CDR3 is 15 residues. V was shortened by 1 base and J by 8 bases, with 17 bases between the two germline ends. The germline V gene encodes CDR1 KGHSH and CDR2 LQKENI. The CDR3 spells CASSPQPGEMRGYTF. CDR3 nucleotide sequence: TGTGCCAGCTCACCACAACCAGGGGAGATGAGAGGCTACACCTTC.

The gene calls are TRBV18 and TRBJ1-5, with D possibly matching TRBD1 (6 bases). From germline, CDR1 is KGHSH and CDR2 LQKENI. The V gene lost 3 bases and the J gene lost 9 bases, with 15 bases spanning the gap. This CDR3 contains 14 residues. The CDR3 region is CASSPLGQPGPQHF. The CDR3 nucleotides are TGTGCCAGCTCACCCCTCGGACAGCCCGGGCCCCAGCATTTT.

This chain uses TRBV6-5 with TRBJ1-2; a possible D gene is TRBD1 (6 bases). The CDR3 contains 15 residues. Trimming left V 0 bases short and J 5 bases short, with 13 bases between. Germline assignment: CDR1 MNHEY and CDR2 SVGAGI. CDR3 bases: TGTGCCAGCAGTTACTCATGGGGGCTTGGATATGGCTACACCTTC. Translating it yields CASSYSWGLGYGYTF.

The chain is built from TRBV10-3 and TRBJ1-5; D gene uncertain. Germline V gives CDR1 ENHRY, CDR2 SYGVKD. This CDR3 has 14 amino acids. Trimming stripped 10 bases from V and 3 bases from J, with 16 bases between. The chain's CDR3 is CATRGVQANQPQHF. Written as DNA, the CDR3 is TGTGCCACCCGTGGAGTGCAGGCCAATCAGCCCCAGCATTTT.

In DNA form, the CDR3 reads TGTGCCAGCAGTTTATCGAGGGCCAACGTCCTGACTTTC. It codes for CASSLSRANVLTF. The rearrangement links TRBV27 to TRBJ2-6; D uncertain. In germline, CDR1 is MNHEY, CDR2 SMNVEV (reference sequence). V was pared by 0 bases and J by 5 bases, with 2 bases between. There are 13 residues in the CDR3.

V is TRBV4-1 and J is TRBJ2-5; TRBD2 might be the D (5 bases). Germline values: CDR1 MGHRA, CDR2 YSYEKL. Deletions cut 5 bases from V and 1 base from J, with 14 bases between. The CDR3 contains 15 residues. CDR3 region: CASSFALGSQETQYF. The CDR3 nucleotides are TGCGCCAGCAGCTTCGCTTTGGGGAGCCAAGAGACCCAGTACTTC.

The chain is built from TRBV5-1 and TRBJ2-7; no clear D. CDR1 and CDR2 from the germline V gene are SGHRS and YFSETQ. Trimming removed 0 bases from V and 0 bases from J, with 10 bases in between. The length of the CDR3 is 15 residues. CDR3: CASSLVADLSYEQYF. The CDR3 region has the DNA TGCGCCAGCAGCTTGGTAGCAGATCTCTCCTACGAGCAGTACTTC. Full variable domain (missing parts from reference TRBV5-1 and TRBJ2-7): KAGVTQTPRYLIKTRGQQVTLSCSPISGHRSVSWYQQTPGQGLQFLFEYFSETQRNKGNFPGRFSGRQFSNSRSEMNVSTLELGDSALYLCASSLVADLSYEQYFGPGTRLTVT.